This T cell receptor beta chain was sequenced during a study of cytomegalovirus exposure and HLA in healthy donors. Method: immunoSEQ multiplex PCR; TCRdb's copy keeps in-frame clones and lacks some. The table has around 200,000 clones, around nine tenths seen once. Germline trimming cut 0 bases from V and 2 bases from J; bases unmatched to any gene: 13. This CDR3 spans 19 amino acids. The germline V gene encodes CDR1 SGHRS and CDR2 YFSETQ. This TCR derives from a young woman in good health and CMV-seronegative. The sample comprised PBMCs. The chain couples TRBV5-1 to TRBJ1-2; 10 bases fit TRBD1. CDR3 sequence reads: CASSLEGLGTGVKNYGYTF. The CDR3 coding sequence is TGCGCCAGCAGCTTGGAGGGTTTGGGGACAGGGGTCAAGAACTATGGCTACACCTTC.